Sequencing of this TCR beta chain was carried out in a study of OX40 agonist ivuxolimab in advanced cancers. CDR1 and CDR2 (germline): KGHSH, LQKENI. The CDR3 consists of 14 residues. V was pared by 2 bases and J by 8 bases, with 10 bases between. Produced via immunoSEQ multiplex PCR; TCRdb's table is partial and in-frame only. The sample has roughly 48,000 clones; about 88% are singletons. The chain couples TRBV18 to TRBJ1-6; D is uncertain. The TCR originated in an adult with an advanced solid tumor such as melanoma, head and neck, liver or kidney cancer. The sample in question was CD4+ or CD8+ T cells sorted from blood, obtained in a trial of the OX40 agonist ivuxolimab. As DNA, the CDR3 is TGTGCCAGCTCACCAGCAGTGAAGGATTCACCCCTCCACTTT. Encoded protein: CASSPAVKDSPLHF.